Presented here are 7 T cell receptor beta chains from one specimen sequenced in a study of blood T cell repertoires in COVID-19. TCRdb keeps only in-frame clones here, not all; method: immunoSEQ multiplex PCR. The data show about 53,000 clones, around four fifths seen once. Material for sequencing was peripheral blood. The receptors here all came from a woman aged 60-70 years with acute or convalescent COVID-19.

The genes are TRBV4-2 and TRBJ2-3, with 7 bases lining up with TRBD2. The V segment lost 3 bases and the J segment 4 bases; nucleotides outside the gene matches: 16. CDR3 size: 18 residues. Germline V gives CDR1 LGHNA, CDR2 YNFKEQ. CDR3 loop: CASSQGGLLAIGPDTQYF. Here the CDR3 DNA reads TGTGCCAGCAGCCAGGGGGGACTACTAGCGATTGGCCCAGATACGCAGTATTTT.

The J gene is TRBJ1-2, the V gene TRBV30, with D perhaps matching TRBD1 (6 bases). The CDR3 runs 12 residues. Looked up from germline, CDR1 is GTSNPN and CDR2 is SVGIG (reference sequence). Trimming cost V 5 bases and J 2 bases, with 9 bases left between them. The CDR3 protein is CAWWTVNYGYTF. CDR3 DNA sequence: TGTGCCTGGTGGACAGTCAACTATGGCTACACCTTC.

The chain links TRBV28 to TRBJ1-6, with 7 bases lining up with TRBD1. V was clipped by 7 bases and J by 7 bases; unmatched bases: 13. Germline CDR1 is MDHEN and CDR2 is SYDVKM. CDR3 length: 16 residues. The CDR3 spells CASTPPTGWSNSPLHF. The CDR3 region has the DNA TGTGCCAGCACCCCCCCGACAGGGTGGTCGAATTCACCCCTCCACTTT.

This clone came up a few times. The chain employs TRBV4-2 and TRBJ2-3; 7 nucleotides align to TRBD2. V shed 0 bases and J 3 bases; nucleotides not matched to a gene: 3. The germline gives CDR1 LGHNA, CDR2 YNFKEQ. The CDR3 is made up of 15 amino acids. CDR3 residues: CASSQDGSGTDTQYF. In DNA form, the CDR3 reads TGTGCCAGCAGCCAAGATGGTAGCGGGACAGATACGCAGTATTTT.

This chain joins TRBV19 and TRBJ2-2; a weak D match, TRBD2 (5 bases). V was clipped by 5 bases and J by 8 bases, with 15 bases between them. The CDR3 sequence is 14 residues long. The germline V gene has CDR1 LNHDA and CDR2 SQIVND (reference sequence). The CDR3 region has the DNA TGTGCCAGTAGTGGCAGCCCTGGCGGGGGGGAGCTGTTTTTT. Its translation: CASSGSPGGGELFF.

The V call is TRBV5-5, the J call TRBJ2-5; tentative D call: TRBD2 (6 bases). V lost 1 base to trimming and J lost 5 bases, with 15 bases between them. The CDR3 extends over 15 amino acids. Looked up from germline, CDR1 is SGHKS and CDR2 is YYEKEE (reference sequence). The CDR3 DNA reads TGTGCCAGCAGCTTGCGTTCCAGGGACTGGGAGACCCAGTACTTC. Its translation is CASSLRSRDWETQYF.

V is TRBV12-5 and J is TRBJ1-1, with 9 nucleotides matching TRBD1. The CDR3 is made up of 16 amino acids. Per the germline V gene, CDR1 is LGHNT and CDR2 is FRNRAP. With V trimmed by 0 bases and J by 6 bases, 8 bases remained unmatched. For the CDR3, the DNA is TGTGCTAGTGGTTTGGTAACTGGACAGGGGTACGCTGAAGCTTTCTTT. Protein sequence: CASGLVTGQGYAEAFF.